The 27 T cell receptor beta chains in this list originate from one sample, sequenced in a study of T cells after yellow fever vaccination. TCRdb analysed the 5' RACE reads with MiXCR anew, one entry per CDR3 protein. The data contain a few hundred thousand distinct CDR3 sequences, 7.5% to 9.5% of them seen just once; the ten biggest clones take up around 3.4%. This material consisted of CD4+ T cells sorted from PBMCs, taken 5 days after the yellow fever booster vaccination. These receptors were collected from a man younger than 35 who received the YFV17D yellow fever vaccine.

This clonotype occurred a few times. The CDR3 here is CASIRDRGRAGELFF. Here the CDR3 DNA reads TGTGCCAGCATCAGGGACAGGGGGCGCGCCGGGGAGCTGTTTTTT. The chain combines TRBV5-6 with TRBJ2-2; 12 bases agree with TRBD1. There are 15 residues in the CDR3. CDR1 SGHDT and CDR2 YYEEEE come from the germline V gene. V gave up 6 bases and J gave up 6 bases; unmatched junction bases: 6.

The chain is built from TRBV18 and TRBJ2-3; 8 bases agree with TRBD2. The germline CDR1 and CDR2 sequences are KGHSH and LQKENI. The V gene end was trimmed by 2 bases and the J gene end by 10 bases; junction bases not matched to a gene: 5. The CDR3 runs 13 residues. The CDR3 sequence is CASSPSGGDAQYF. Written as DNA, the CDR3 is TGTGCCAGCTCACCATCCGGGGGGGACGCGCAGTATTTT.

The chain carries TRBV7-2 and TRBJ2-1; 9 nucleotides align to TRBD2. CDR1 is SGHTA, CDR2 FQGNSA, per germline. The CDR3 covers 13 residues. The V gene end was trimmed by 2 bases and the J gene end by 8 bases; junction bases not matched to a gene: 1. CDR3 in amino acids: CASSLQRGDEQFF. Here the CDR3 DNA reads TGTGCCAGCAGCTTACAGCGGGGGGATGAGCAGTTCTTC.

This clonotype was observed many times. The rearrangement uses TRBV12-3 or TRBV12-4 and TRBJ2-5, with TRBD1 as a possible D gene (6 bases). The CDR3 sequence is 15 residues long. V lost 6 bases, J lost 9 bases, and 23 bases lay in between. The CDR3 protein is CASSPRDTPERAQYF. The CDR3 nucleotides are TGTGCCAGCAGCCCCCGGGACACCCCCGAGAGGGCCCAGTACTTC.

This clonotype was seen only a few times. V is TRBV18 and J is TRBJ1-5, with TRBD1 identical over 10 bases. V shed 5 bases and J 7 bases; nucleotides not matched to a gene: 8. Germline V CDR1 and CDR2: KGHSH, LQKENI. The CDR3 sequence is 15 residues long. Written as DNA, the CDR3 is TGTGCCAGCTCAGCGACCGGGACAGGGGCCCAGCCCCAGCATTTT. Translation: CASSATGTGAQPQHF. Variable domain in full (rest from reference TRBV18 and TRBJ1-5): NAGVMQNPRHLVRRRGQEARLRCSPMKGHSHVYWYRQLPEEGLKFMVYLQKENIIDESGMPKERFSAEFPKEGPSILRIQQVVRGDSAAYFCASSATGTGAQPQHFGDGTRLSIL.

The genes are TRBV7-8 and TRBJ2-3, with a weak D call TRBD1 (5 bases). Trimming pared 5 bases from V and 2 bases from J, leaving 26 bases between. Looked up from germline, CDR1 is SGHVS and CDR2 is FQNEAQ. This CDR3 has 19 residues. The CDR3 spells CASSKRLDTLSITTDTQYF. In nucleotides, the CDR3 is TGTGCCAGCAGCAAAAGGCTGGACACTCTTTCCATCACCACAGATACGCAGTATTTT.

The CDR3 DNA sequence: TGCGCCAGCAGTAGCGGGACGACCTCCTACAATGAGCAGTTCTTC. Protein product: CASSSGTTSYNEQFF. The chain uses TRBV5-1 and TRBJ2-1; 8 nucleotides line up with TRBD2. Germline V gene data show CDR1 as SGHRS and CDR2 as YFSETQ. The V segment lost 5 bases and the J segment 0 bases; nucleotides outside the gene matches: 4. This CDR3 contains 15 residues.

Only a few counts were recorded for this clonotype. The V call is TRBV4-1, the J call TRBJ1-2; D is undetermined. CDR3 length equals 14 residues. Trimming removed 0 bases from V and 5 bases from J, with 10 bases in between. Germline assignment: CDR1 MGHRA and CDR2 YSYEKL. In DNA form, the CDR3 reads TGCGCCAGCAGCCAAGAGACACTCGCATATGGCTACACCTTC. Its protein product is CASSQETLAYGYTF.

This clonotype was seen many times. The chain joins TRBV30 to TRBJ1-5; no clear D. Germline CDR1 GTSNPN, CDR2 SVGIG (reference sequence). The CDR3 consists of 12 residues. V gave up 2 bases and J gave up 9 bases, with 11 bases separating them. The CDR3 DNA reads TGTGCCTGGAGTCCGGATTTCGGGCCCCAGCATTTT. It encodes CAWSPDFGPQHF.

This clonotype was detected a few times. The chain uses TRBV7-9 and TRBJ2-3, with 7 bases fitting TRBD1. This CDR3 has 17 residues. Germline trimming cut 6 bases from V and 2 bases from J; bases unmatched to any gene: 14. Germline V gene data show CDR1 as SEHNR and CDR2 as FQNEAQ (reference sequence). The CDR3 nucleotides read TGTGCCAGCAGACTCACCGCTACAGGGGAGAACACAGATACGCAGTATTTT. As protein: CASRLTATGENTDTQYF.

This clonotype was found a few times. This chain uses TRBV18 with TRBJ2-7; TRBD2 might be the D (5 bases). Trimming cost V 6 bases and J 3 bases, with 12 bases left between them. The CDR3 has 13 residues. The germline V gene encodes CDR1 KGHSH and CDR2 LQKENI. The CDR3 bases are TGTGCCAGCTCCCCGGCCGGGAACTACGAGCAGTACGTC. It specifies CASSPAGNYEQYV.

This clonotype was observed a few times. The CDR3, as DNA: TGTGCCAGCAGCTTTCGGACTAGTGCGGAGACCCAGTACTTC. Translated, it gives CASSFRTSAETQYF. The V and J genes are TRBV7-2 and TRBJ2-5, with 7 bases lining up with TRBD2. Germline V gene data show CDR1 as SGHTA and CDR2 as FQGNSA. The CDR3 length is 14 residues. Trimming took 3 bases from V and 5 from J; bases not matched to a gene: 6.

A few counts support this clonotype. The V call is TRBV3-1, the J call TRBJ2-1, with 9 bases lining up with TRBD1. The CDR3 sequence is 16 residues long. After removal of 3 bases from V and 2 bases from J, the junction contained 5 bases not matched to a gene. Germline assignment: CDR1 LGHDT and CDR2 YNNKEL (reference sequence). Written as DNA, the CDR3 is TGTGCCAGCAGCCAGCCGGGGGACAGGGCCTACAATGAGCAGTTCTTC. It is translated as CASSQPGDRAYNEQFF.

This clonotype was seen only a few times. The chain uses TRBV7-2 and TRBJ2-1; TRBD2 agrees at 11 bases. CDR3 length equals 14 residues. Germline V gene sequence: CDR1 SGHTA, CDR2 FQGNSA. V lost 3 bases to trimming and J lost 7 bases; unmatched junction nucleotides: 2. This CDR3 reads CASSFSGGGNEQFF. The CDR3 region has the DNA TGTGCCAGCAGCTTTAGCGGGGGGGGTAATGAGCAGTTCTTC.

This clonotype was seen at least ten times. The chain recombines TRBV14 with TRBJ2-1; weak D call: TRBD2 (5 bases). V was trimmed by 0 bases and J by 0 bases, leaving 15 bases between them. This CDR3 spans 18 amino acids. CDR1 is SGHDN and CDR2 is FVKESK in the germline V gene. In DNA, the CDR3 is TGTGCCAGCAGCCAAGAAGTAGTTCGGGGAAGCTCCTACAATGAGCAGTTCTTC. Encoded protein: CASSQEVVRGSSYNEQFF.

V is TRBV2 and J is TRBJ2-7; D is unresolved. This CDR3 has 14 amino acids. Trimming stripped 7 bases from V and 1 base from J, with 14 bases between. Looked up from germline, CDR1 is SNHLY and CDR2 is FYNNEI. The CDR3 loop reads CASTPDGPSYEQYF. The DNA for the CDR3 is TGTGCCAGCACGCCGGATGGGCCGTCCTACGAGCAGTACTTC.

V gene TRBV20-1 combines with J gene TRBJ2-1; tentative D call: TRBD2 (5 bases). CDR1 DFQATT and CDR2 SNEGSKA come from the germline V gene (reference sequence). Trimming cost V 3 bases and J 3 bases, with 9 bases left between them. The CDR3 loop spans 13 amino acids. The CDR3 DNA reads TGCAGTGCTAGGGAGGACCACTACAATGAGCAGTTCTTC. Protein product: CSAREDHYNEQFF.

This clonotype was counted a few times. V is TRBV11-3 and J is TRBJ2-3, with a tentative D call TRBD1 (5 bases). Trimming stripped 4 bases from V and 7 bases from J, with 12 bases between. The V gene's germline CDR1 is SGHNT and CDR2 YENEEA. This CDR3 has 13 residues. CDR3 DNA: TGTGCCAGCAGCTCCGAAATGGGGCATACGCAGTATTTT. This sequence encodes CASSSEMGHTQYF.

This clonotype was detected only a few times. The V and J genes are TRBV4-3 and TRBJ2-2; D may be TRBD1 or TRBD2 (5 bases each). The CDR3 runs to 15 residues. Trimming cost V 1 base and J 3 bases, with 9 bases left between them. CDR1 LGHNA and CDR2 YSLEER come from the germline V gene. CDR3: CASSQGTGHTGELFF. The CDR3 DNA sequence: TGCGCCAGCAGCCAAGGGACGGGGCACACCGGGGAGCTGTTTTTT.

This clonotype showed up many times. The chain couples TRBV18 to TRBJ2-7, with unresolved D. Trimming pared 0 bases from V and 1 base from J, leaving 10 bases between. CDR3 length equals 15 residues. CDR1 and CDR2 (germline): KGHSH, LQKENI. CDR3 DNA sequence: TGTGCCAGCTCACCACCGGCCAGGACGTCCTACGAGCAGTACTTC. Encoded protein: CASSPPARTSYEQYF. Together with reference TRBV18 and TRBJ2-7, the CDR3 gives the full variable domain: NAGVMQNPRHLVRRRGQEARLRCSPMKGHSHVYWYRQLPEEGLKFMVYLQKENIIDESGMPKERFSAEFPKEGPSILRIQQVVRGDSAAYFCASSPPARTSYEQYFGPGTRLTVT.

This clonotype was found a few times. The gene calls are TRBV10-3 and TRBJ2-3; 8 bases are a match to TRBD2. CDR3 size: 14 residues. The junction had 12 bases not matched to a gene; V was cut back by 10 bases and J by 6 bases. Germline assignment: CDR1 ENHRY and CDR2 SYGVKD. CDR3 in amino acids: CATRGRGAGDTQYF. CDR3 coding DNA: TGTGCCACCCGGGGGCGGGGGGCTGGCGATACGCAGTATTTT.

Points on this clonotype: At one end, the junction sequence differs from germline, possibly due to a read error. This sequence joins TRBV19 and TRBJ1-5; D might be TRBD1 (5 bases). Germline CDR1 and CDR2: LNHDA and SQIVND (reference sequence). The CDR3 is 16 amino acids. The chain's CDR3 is CASRIGQQEVHQPQHF. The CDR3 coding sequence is TGTGCCAGTAGAATAGGTCAACAGGAGGTCCATCAGCCCCAGCATTTT.

In nucleotides, the CDR3 is TGCGCCAGCAGCCAAGCTAGCACGCAGGATACGCAGTATTTT. It encodes CASSQASTQDTQYF. The chain joins TRBV4-3 to TRBJ2-3; tentative D call: TRBD2 (5 bases). Germline lookup yields CDR1 LGHNA and CDR2 YSLEER. V shed 1 base and J shed 6 bases, with 11 bases lying between them. The CDR3 consists of 14 residues.

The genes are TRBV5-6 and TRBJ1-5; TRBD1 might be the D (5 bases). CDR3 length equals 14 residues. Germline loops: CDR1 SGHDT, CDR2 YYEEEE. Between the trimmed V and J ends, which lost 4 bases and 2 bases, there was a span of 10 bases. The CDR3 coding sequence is TGTGCCAGCAGCGGAGGGGTGCGCAATCAGCCCCAGCATTTT. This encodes CASSGGVRNQPQHF.

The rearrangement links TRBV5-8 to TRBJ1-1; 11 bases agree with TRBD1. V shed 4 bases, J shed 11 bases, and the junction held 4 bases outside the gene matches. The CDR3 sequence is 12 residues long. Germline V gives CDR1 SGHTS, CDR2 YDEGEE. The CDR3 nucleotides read TGTGCCAGCAGCCGGACAGGGGGCGAGGCTTTCTTT. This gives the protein CASSRTGGEAFF.

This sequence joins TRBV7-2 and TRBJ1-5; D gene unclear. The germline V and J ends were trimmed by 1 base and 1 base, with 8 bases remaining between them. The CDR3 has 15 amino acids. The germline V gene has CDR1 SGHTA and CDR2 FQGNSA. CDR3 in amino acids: CASSLVEWSNQPQHF. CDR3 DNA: TGTGCCAGCAGCTTAGTGGAGTGGAGCAATCAGCCCCAGCATTTT.

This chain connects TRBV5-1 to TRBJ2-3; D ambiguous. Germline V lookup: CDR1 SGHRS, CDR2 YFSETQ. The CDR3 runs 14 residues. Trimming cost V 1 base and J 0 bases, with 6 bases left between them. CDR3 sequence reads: CASSLQRSTDTQYF. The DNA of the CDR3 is TGCGCCAGCAGCTTGCAGCGTAGCACAGATACGCAGTATTTT. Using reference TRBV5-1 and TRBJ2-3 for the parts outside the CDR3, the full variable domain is KAGVTQTPRYLIKTRGQQVTLSCSPISGHRSVSWYQQTPGQGLQFLFEYFSETQRNKGNFPGRFSGRQFSNSRSEMNVSTLELGDSALYLCASSLQRSTDTQYFGPGTRLTVL.